These 27 T cell receptor beta chains were sequenced from one sample in a study of control samples from healthy donors and cancer patients. TCRdb's copy holds only in-frame clones and misses some; the assay was immunoSEQ multiplex PCR. Of 100,000 to 150,000 clones detected, more than 85% appear once; the ten largest clones hold around 2%. Sequenced material: blood. Receptors originate from a man aged 18 to 30 in good health.

V gene TRBV6-2 or TRBV6-3 combines with J gene TRBJ2-7; 10 bases match TRBD2. CDR1 is MNHEY and CDR2 is SVGEGT in the germline V gene. V dropped 5 bases and J dropped 7; count of bases not matched to a gene: 11. There are 15 residues in the CDR3. CDR3 DNA: TGTGCCAGCAGTATCCGCCCAGCGGGAGGGGGAGAGCAGTACTTC. This codes for CASSIRPAGGGEQYF.

The chain has TRBV19 and TRBJ1-5; D is ambiguous. There are 15 residues in the CDR3. Germline V gives CDR1 LNHDA, CDR2 SQIVND (reference sequence). Deletions cut 0 bases from V and 2 bases from J, with 8 bases between. The CDR3 spells CASSIDRAGNQPQHF. The CDR3 DNA sequence: TGTGCCAGTAGTATAGATCGGGCCGGCAATCAGCCCCAGCATTTT. Looking up the rest from reference TRBV19 and TRBJ1-5 gives the full variable domain: DGGITQSPKYLFRKEGQNVTLSCEQNLNHDAMYWYRQDPGQGLRLIYYSQIVNDFQKGDIAEGYSVSREKKESFPLTVTSAQKNPTAFYLCASSIDRAGNQPQHFGDGTRLSIL.

This chain connects TRBV6-5 to TRBJ1-3; D not resolved. This CDR3 has 13 amino acids. Trimming removed 4 bases from V and 7 bases from J, with 11 bases in between. The germline CDR1 and CDR2 sequences are MNHEY and SVGAGI. CDR3 bases: TGTGCCAGCAGTTTCACGGCTTCGAACACCATATATTTT. Protein sequence: CASSFTASNTIYF.

This clone showed up just once. The J gene is TRBJ2-7, the V gene TRBV7-3; 9 bases match TRBD1. Germline-derived CDR1 and CDR2 are SGHTA and FQGTGA. V shed 2 bases and J 3 bases; nucleotides not matched to a gene: 5. This CDR3 has 15 amino acids. The CDR3 region has the DNA TGTGCCAGCAGCTTATATCCGGGACAGGGCTACGAGCAGTACTTC. Amino acid sequence: CASSLYPGQGYEQYF.

As concerns this clone: Other DNA sequences in the sample encode the same CDR3. This sequence joins TRBV5-1 and TRBJ2-5, with 8 bases that match TRBD1. V shed 0 bases, J shed 5 bases, and the junction held 6 bases outside the gene matches. CDR3 size: 15 residues. Per germline, CDR1 SGHRS and CDR2 YFSETQ. In DNA, the CDR3 is TGCGCCAGCAGCTTGGGTCAGGGGGCGGGTGAGACCCAGTACTTC. Its protein is CASSLGQGAGETQYF.

This clone was found once. This chain links TRBV27 with TRBJ2-2; D is undetermined. Trimming took 0 bases from V and 8 from J, leaving 7 bases between them. Germline CDR1 is MNHEY and CDR2 is SMNVEV (reference sequence). This CDR3 region has 13 residues. The CDR3 spells CASSLSVQGELFF. The CDR3 DNA sequence: TGTGCCAGCAGTTTATCGGTCCAAGGGGAGCTGTTTTTT.

This chain joins TRBV24-1 and TRBJ2-7; 10 bases fit TRBD1. The CDR3 is made up of 16 amino acids. The J segment lost 4 bases and the V segment lost 2 bases, leaving 7 bases of the junction unmatched. In germline, CDR1 is KGHDR, CDR2 SFDVKD. The CDR3 sequence is CATSDSGTGAPYEQYF. CDR3 coding DNA: TGTGCCACCAGTGATTCCGGGACAGGGGCACCTTACGAGCAGTACTTC.

The rearrangement uses TRBV6-1 and TRBJ2-1, with TRBD2 as a possible D gene (6 bases). This CDR3 contains 15 residues. CDR1 is MNHNS and CDR2 is SASEGT in the germline V gene. The V end lost 1 base, the J end lost 5 bases, and 12 bases lay between the germline ends. As DNA, the CDR3 is TGTGCCAGCAGTGAAGAGACTAGGCCGAACAATGAGCAGTTCTTC. It codes for CASSEETRPNNEQFF.

This chain connects TRBV6-2 or TRBV6-3 to TRBJ2-3, with 7 bases lining up with TRBD2. The CDR3 covers 15 residues. Germline V gene data show CDR1 as MNHEY and CDR2 as SVGEGT. The V segment lost 3 bases and the J segment 3 bases; nucleotides outside the gene matches: 6. The CDR3 DNA reads as TGTGCCAGCAGTTATTGGGGGGGGGTGACAGATACGCAGTATTTT. Translating gives CASSYWGGVTDTQYF.

The V call is TRBV7-9, the J call TRBJ1-2; D gene unclear. CDR1 is SEHNR and CDR2 is FQNEAQ in the germline V gene (reference sequence). The CDR3 consists of 15 residues. The V end lost 5 bases, the J end lost 7 bases, and 20 bases lay between the germline ends. Here the CDR3 reads CASSLPRGGFGGYTF. The CDR3 nucleotides are TGTGCCAGCAGCCTCCCGCGAGGAGGGTTCGGTGGCTACACCTTC.

The V and J genes are TRBV18 and TRBJ2-7; 9 positions agree with TRBD1. The trim removed 4 bases at V and 4 bases at J, leaving 8 bases unmatched. The CDR3 runs to 15 residues. CDR1 and CDR2 from the germline V gene are KGHSH and LQKENI. This CDR3 is CASSHSTGGSYEQYF. DNA for the CDR3: TGTGCCAGCTCACATTCTACAGGGGGCAGTTACGAGCAGTACTTC.

The V call is TRBV6-5, the J call TRBJ1-1; D is perhaps TRBD1 (5 bases). This CDR3 contains 12 residues. Germline assignment: CDR1 MNHEY and CDR2 SVGAGI. V was clipped by 8 bases and J by 7 bases, with 14 bases between them. This CDR3 reads CASGAWKYEAFF. As DNA, the CDR3 is TGTGCCAGCGGGGCCTGGAAGTATGAAGCTTTCTTT.

V and J are TRBV6-1 and TRBJ1-5; 9 bases are a match to TRBD1. Germline trimming cut 3 bases from V and 4 bases from J; bases unmatched to any gene: 4. The CDR3 has 15 residues. Germline CDR1 is MNHNS and CDR2 is SASEGT. Written as DNA, the CDR3 is TGTGCCAGCAGTGATCAACAGGGGGCTAATCAGCCCCAGCATTTT. Translation gives CASSDQQGANQPQHF.

This rearrangement joins TRBV5-1 to TRBJ1-3; TRBD1 aligns across 8 bases. There are 15 residues in the CDR3. The junction had 10 bases not matched to a gene; V was cut back by 4 bases and J by 7 bases. Per germline, CDR1 SGHRS and CDR2 YFSETQ. The CDR3 nucleotides read TGCGCCAGCAGCGCCGGACAGGGCCGAGGGAACACCATATATTTT. Translating gives CASSAGQGRGNTIYF.

V is TRBV19 and J is TRBJ1-5, with no clear D. Trimming cost V 3 bases and J 3 bases, with 9 bases left between them. The CDR3 is 14 amino acids. The V gene's germline CDR1 is LNHDA and CDR2 SQIVND (reference sequence). The CDR3 region is CASSIPWSNQPQHF. The CDR3, as DNA: TGTGCCAGTAGTATCCCCTGGTCCAATCAGCCCCAGCATTTT.

V is TRBV7-8 and J is TRBJ2-1; 10 nucleotides line up with TRBD2. V dropped 5 bases and J dropped 9; count of bases not matched to a gene: 10. Germline lookup yields CDR1 SGHVS and CDR2 FQNEAQ. The CDR3 is 15 residues long. The CDR3 protein is CASSPTRGLAVEQFF. The CDR3, as DNA: TGTGCCAGCAGCCCAACGCGCGGACTAGCGGTTGAGCAGTTCTTC.

The genes are TRBV20-1 and TRBJ2-7; weak D call: TRBD1 (6 bases). Germline assignment: CDR1 DFQATT and CDR2 SNEGSKA (reference sequence). Trimming removed 3 bases at V and 1 base at J, with 13 bases between. The CDR3 runs 14 residues. This CDR3 reads CSASSLGASYEQYF. In DNA form, the CDR3 reads TGCAGTGCTAGTTCTTTGGGGGCTTCCTACGAGCAGTACTTC.

The CDR3 DNA sequence: TGTGCCAGCAGCCCGGGATTCAGAAGCGCCGGGGAGCTGTTTTTT. Translated: CASSPGFRSAGELFF. V gene TRBV3-1 (or the pseudogene TRBV3-2) combines with J gene TRBJ2-2; TRBD2 might be the D (5 bases). The length of the CDR3 is 15 residues. The germline V gene encodes CDR1 LGHDT and CDR2 YNNKEL (reference sequence). V lost 4 bases to trimming and J lost 6 bases, with 15 bases between them.

The chain links TRBV2 to TRBJ2-3; 10 bases line up with TRBD1. V gave up 8 bases and J gave up 1 base; unmatched junction bases: 6. Germline V lookup: CDR1 SNHLY, CDR2 FYNNEI. The CDR3 sequence is 15 residues long. CDR3 nucleotide sequence: TGTGCCAGCCTCGGGGGGACAGGGGGCACAGATACGCAGTATTTT. Its protein product is CASLGGTGGTDTQYF.

The chain uses TRBV9 and TRBJ1-2; D is unresolved. This CDR3 is built from 12 residues. The germline CDR1 and CDR2 sequences are SGDLS and YYNGEE. Deletions cut 5 bases from V and 4 bases from J, with 9 bases between. CDR3 sequence: CASSGRSYGYTF. The CDR3 DNA sequence: TGTGCCAGCAGTGGACGGTCCTATGGCTACACCTTC.

The CDR3 sequence: CASGTSETHPSSYNEQFF. In DNA form, the CDR3 reads TGCGCCAGCGGGACTAGCGAGACCCACCCAAGCTCCTACAATGAGCAGTTCTTC. The rearrangement links TRBV5-1 to TRBJ2-1; TRBD2 agrees at 10 bases. V dropped 7 bases and J dropped 0; count of bases not matched to a gene: 13. The CDR3 has 18 residues. The germline V gene encodes CDR1 SGHRS and CDR2 YFSETQ.

The chain is built from TRBV7-9 and TRBJ2-2, with D possibly being TRBD2 (6 bases). Germline V CDR1 and CDR2: SEHNR, FQNEAQ (reference sequence). V was pared by 5 bases and J by 6 bases, with 19 bases between. There are 16 residues in the CDR3. The CDR3 DNA follows: TGTGCCAGCAGCGGTGGGAGTAGCGGTTATTCCGGGGAGCTGTTTTTT. Protein: CASSGGSSGYSGELFF. Full variable domain (rest looked up from reference TRBV7-9 and TRBJ2-2): DTGVSQNPRHKITKRGQNVTFRCDPISEHNRLYWYRQTLGQGPEFLTYFQNEAQLEKSRLLSDRFSAERPKGSFSTLEIQRTEQGDSAMYLCASSGGSSGYSGELFFGEGSRLTVL.

This chain links TRBV29-1 with TRBJ1-1, with D unresolved. Germline lookup yields CDR1 SQVTM and CDR2 ANQGSEA. CDR3 length equals 13 residues. The V end lost 4 bases, the J end lost 1 base, and 10 bases lay between the germline ends. CDR3 amino acids: CSVGERTNTEAFF. As DNA, the CDR3 is TGCAGCGTTGGAGAACGAACGAACACTGAAGCTTTCTTT. Full variable domain (remainder filled in from reference TRBV29-1 and TRBJ1-1): SAVISQKPSRDICQRGTSLTIQCQVDSQVTMMFWYRQQPGQSLTLIATANQGSEATYESGFVIDKFPISRPNLTFSTLTVSNMSPEDSSIYLCSVGERTNTEAFFGQGTRLTVV.

The chain recombines TRBV27 with TRBJ1-1, with TRBD1 as a possible D gene (6 bases). This CDR3 is 14 amino acids long. V shed 2 bases and J shed 0 bases, with 7 bases lying between them. In germline, CDR1 is MNHEY, CDR2 SMNVEV (reference sequence). CDR3 coding DNA: TGTGCCAGCAGTTTAACAGGGCTGAACACTGAAGCTTTCTTT. Its translation: CASSLTGLNTEAFF.

This sequence joins TRBV5-4 and TRBJ2-1, with 7 nucleotides matching TRBD1. The CDR3 sequence is 15 residues long. V was pared by 3 bases and J by 4 bases, with 7 bases of the junction left unmatched. CDR1 and CDR2 (germline): SGHNT, YYREEE (reference sequence). The CDR3 reads CASSSRDRLYNEQFF. The CDR3 coding sequence is TGTGCCAGCAGCTCCCGGGACAGACTATACAATGAGCAGTTCTTC.

The chain carries TRBV28 and TRBJ1-2; a weak D match, TRBD1 (5 bases). Germline loops: CDR1 MDHEN, CDR2 SYDVKM. This CDR3 comprises 15 residues. V was pared by 4 bases and J by 6 bases, with 18 bases between. CDR3 DNA: TGTGCCAGCAGTTCACCCCCGGGGCCTCGTCATGGCTACACCTTC. Amino acid sequence: CASSSPPGPRHGYTF.

This clone appeared a few times. The J gene is TRBJ1-2, the V gene TRBV7-2, with D uncertain. V was trimmed by 5 bases and J by 4 bases, leaving 8 bases between them. Germline V CDR1 and CDR2: SGHTA, FQGNSA. The CDR3 consists of 12 residues. For the CDR3, the DNA is TGTGCCAGCAGCCCTGTCAGCTATGGCTACACCTTC. Its translation: CASSPVSYGYTF.